The 18 T cell receptor beta chains below were found in one sample sequenced in a study of T cell responses to AZD1222 COVID-19 vaccine. Clones were sequenced by immunoSEQ multiplex PCR, and TCRdb holds only the in-frame ones, with some missing. The data show some 110,000 clones, roughly nine tenths seen once. The sample here was peripheral blood, taken on day 0 of AZD1222 vaccination. These receptors were collected from an adult in good health.

The chain is built from TRBV12-3 or TRBV12-4 and TRBJ1-6; no firm D call. The V gene lost 6 bases and the J gene lost 7 bases, with 4 bases spanning the gap. The CDR3 spans 11 residues. CDR3 DNA sequence: TGTGCCAGCAGGAAGAATTCACCCCTCCACTTT. This gives the protein CASRKNSPLHF.

This clone was counted between two and nine times. V gene TRBV7-2 combines with J gene TRBJ1-2; TRBD1 matches at 7 bases. CDR1 SGHTA and CDR2 FQGNSA come from the germline V gene. V was pared by 4 bases and J by 4 bases, with 3 bases of the junction left unmatched. This CDR3 contains 13 residues. The chain's CDR3 is CASSSGQRYGYTF. The CDR3 bases are TGTGCCAGCAGCTCGGGACAGCGCTATGGCTACACCTTC.

This sequence joins TRBV9 and TRBJ2-3; D is unclear. Trimming left V 7 bases short and J 0 bases short, with 12 bases between. Germline V CDR1 and CDR2: SGDLS, YYNGEE. This CDR3 spans 14 amino acids. In DNA, the CDR3 is TGTGCCAGCGAAAGAGACTCTAGCACAGATACGCAGTATTTT. Protein product: CASERDSSTDTQYF. The entire variable domain, with the rest obtained from reference TRBV9 and TRBJ2-3, is as follows: DSGVTQTPKHLITATGQRVTLRCSPRSGDLSVYWYQQSLDQGLQFLIQYYNGEERAKGNILERFSAQQFPDLHSELNLSSLELGDSALYFCASERDSSTDTQYFGPGTRLTVL.

The genes are TRBV29-1 and TRBJ2-7; D gene ambiguous. CDR1 and CDR2 from the germline V gene are SQVTM and ANQGSEA. The CDR3 runs to 14 residues. V was clipped by 8 bases and J by 2 bases, with 19 bases between them. CDR3 DNA sequence: TGCAGCCCCGATCAGCGCGGAAGCCCCTACGAGCAGTACTTC. Translating it yields CSPDQRGSPYEQYF.

This clone was detected once. CDR3 region: CATSESPGQGEETQYF. In nucleotides, the CDR3 is TGTGCCACCAGTGAGTCCCCGGGACAGGGGGAAGAGACCCAGTACTTC. This chain links TRBV24-1 with TRBJ2-5, with 11 bases fitting TRBD1. The CDR3 is made up of 16 amino acids. The trim removed 4 bases at V and 3 bases at J, leaving 6 bases unmatched. Germline CDR1 is KGHDR and CDR2 is SFDVKD.

This chain uses TRBV5-5 with TRBJ1-1; TRBD1 matches 10 bases. Unmatched junction bases numbered 5, after V lost 0 bases and J lost 0 bases. Per the germline V gene, CDR1 is SGHKS and CDR2 is YYEKEE (reference sequence). This CDR3 has 17 amino acids. CDR3 sequence: CASSLDGTGDLNTEAFF. The CDR3 nucleotides read TGTGCCAGCAGCTTGGACGGGACAGGGGACCTGAACACTGAAGCTTTCTTT. Full variable domain (outside the CDR3, taken from reference TRBV5-5 and TRBJ1-1): DAGVTQSPTHLIKTRGQQVTLRCSPISGHKSVSWYQQVLGQGPQFIFQYYEKEERGRGNFPDRFSARQFPNYSSELNVNALLLGDSALYLCASSLDGTGDLNTEAFFGQGTRLTVV.

The rearrangement joins TRBV19 to TRBJ1-1; D call uncertain. From germline, CDR1 is LNHDA and CDR2 SQIVND (reference sequence). V was clipped by 3 bases and J by 4 bases, with 12 bases between them. The CDR3 extends over 14 amino acids. CDR3 in amino acids: CASSISLRGTEAFF. CDR3 sequence (DNA): TGTGCCAGTAGTATTTCCCTCCGGGGCACTGAAGCTTTCTTT.

The chain combines TRBV24-1 with TRBJ2-3, with D unclear. Germline CDR1 KGHDR, CDR2 SFDVKD. This CDR3 has 15 amino acids. Trimming took off 5 bases at V and 0 bases at J, with 11 bases between the two ends. The CDR3 DNA reads TGTGCCACCAGTGTAGGCGGTTCTAGCACAGATACGCAGTATTTT. Its protein product is CATSVGGSSTDTQYF.

For the CDR3, the DNA is TGTGCCAGCAGCTTAGAGGTTACGGCTCGAGGCGAGCAGTACTTC. Its translation: CASSLEVTARGEQYF. V is TRBV11-2 and J is TRBJ2-7, with no clear D. The germline V gene has CDR1 SGHAT and CDR2 FQNNGV. V was cut by 0 bases and J by 6 bases, with 15 bases left in between. CDR3 length: 15 amino acids.

This chain uses TRBV5-6 with TRBJ1-6; possible D gene TRBD1, 6 bases. The V and J ends lost 4 bases and 8 bases respectively, with 19 bases between them. The germline CDR1 and CDR2 sequences are SGHDT and YYEEEE. The CDR3 runs to 16 residues. In nucleotides, the CDR3 is TGTGCCAGCAGCCCCGGCGGGGGCCTCCCCGATTCACCCCTCCACTTT. Its protein is CASSPGGGLPDSPLHF.

This clone has a single count. The chain is built from TRBV2 and TRBJ1-5; possibly TRBD1 for D (5 bases). CDR3 size: 14 residues. CDR1 is SNHLY, CDR2 FYNNEI, per germline. The germline V and J ends were trimmed by 4 bases and 1 base, with 8 bases remaining between them. The DNA of the CDR3 is TGTGCCAGCAGTGTAGGGGCAAGCAATCAGCCCCAGCATTTT. Encoded protein: CASSVGASNQPQHF.

The rearrangement uses TRBV4-2 and TRBJ2-2; 8 nucleotides agree with TRBD2. This CDR3 is 12 amino acids long. CDR1 is LGHNA and CDR2 is YNFKEQ in the germline V gene. With V trimmed by 7 bases and J by 8 bases, 3 bases remained unmatched. CDR3 DNA: TGTGCCAGCACGCGGGAGGTGGGGGAGCTGTTTTTT. Encoded protein: CASTREVGELFF.

A word on this clone: Other nucleotide sequences in the sample specify the same CDR3. This chain connects TRBV12-3 or TRBV12-4 to TRBJ2-2; D is unclear. The CDR3 totals 13 residues. Trimming stripped 4 bases from V and 8 bases from J, with 11 bases between. As DNA, the CDR3 is TGTGCCAGCAGTTCCGGAATGTCTGGGGAGCTGTTTTTT. Translated: CASSSGMSGELFF.

The rearrangement links TRBV9 to TRBJ2-1, with D hard to call. Germline CDR1 SGDLS, CDR2 YYNGEE. The CDR3 is 11 amino acids. Trimming cost V 1 base and J 9 bases, with 5 bases left between them. The CDR3 loop is CASSVPGEQFF. The DNA for the CDR3 is TGTGCCAGCAGCGTACCCGGTGAGCAGTTCTTC.

The table lists this clone with a count of one. The chain carries TRBV24-1 and TRBJ2-3, with 7 bases fitting TRBD1. The CDR3 spans 15 residues. Germline V lookup: CDR1 KGHDR, CDR2 SFDVKD. V dropped 0 bases and J dropped 8; count of bases not matched to a gene: 7. CDR3 bases: TGTGCCACCAGTGATTTGGAGGGGACAGAGGGTACGCAGTATTTT. This codes for CATSDLEGTEGTQYF.

The rearrangement joins TRBV3-1 (or the pseudogene TRBV3-2) to TRBJ1-2, with a tentative D call TRBD1 (6 bases). Germline V gene sequence: CDR1 LGHDT, CDR2 YNNKEL (reference sequence). The CDR3 runs 14 residues. V dropped 1 base and J dropped 6 bases, with 12 bases sitting between them. The CDR3 sequence is CASSQVRGRDGYTF. The CDR3 DNA reads TGTGCCAGCAGCCAAGTAAGGGGGAGGGATGGCTACACCTTC.

This chain uses TRBV9 with TRBJ1-1; TRBD1 matches 7 bases. J was trimmed by 4 bases and V by 3 bases; bases with no gene match: 9. The CDR3 length is 15 residues. Germline CDR1 and CDR2: SGDLS and YYNGEE. The CDR3 spells CASSGQTGVRTEAFF. For the CDR3, the DNA is TGTGCCAGCAGCGGGCAAACAGGGGTGCGCACTGAAGCTTTCTTT. Complete variable domain (other parts from reference TRBV9 and TRBJ1-1): DSGVTQTPKHLITATGQRVTLRCSPRSGDLSVYWYQQSLDQGLQFLIQYYNGEERAKGNILERFSAQQFPDLHSELNLSSLELGDSALYFCASSGQTGVRTEAFFGQGTRLTVV.

The rearrangement uses TRBV28 and TRBJ2-5, with 8 bases identical to TRBD1. V lost 5 bases to trimming and J lost 1 base; unmatched junction nucleotides: 6. The germline gives CDR1 MDHEN, CDR2 SYDVKM. This CDR3 contains 15 residues. CDR3 DNA: TGTGCCAGCAGTACCACAGGGGGTTCCCAAGAGACCCAGTACTTC. Residues: CASSTTGGSQETQYF.